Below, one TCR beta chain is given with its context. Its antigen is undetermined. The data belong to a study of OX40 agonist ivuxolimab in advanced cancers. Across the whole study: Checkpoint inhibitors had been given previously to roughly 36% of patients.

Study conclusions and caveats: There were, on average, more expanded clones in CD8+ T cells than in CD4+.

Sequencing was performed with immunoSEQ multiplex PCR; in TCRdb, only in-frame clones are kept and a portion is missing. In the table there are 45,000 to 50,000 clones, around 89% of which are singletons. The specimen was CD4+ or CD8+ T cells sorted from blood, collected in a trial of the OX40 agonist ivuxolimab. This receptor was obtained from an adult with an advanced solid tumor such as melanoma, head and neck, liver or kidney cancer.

The CDR3 DNA reads TGTGCCAGCAGTTACGGGGAGCTTATGAACACTGAAGCTTTCTTT. Translating it yields CASSYGELMNTEAFF. The chain combines TRBV6-5 with TRBJ1-1; D is undetermined. Germline V lookup: CDR1 MNHEY, CDR2 SVGAGI. The V end lost 2 bases, the J end lost 0 bases, and 10 bases lay between the germline ends. The CDR3 loop spans 15 amino acids.